This T cell receptor beta chain appears in the sequencing data of a study of blood T cell repertoires in COVID-19. Study context: Whether acute or convalescent, the COVID-19 samples came from the United States, Italy and Spain.

The authors' processing: Reference gene primer amplification gave estimated nucleated cell counts. Clones were sequenced by immunoSEQ multiplex PCR, and TCRdb holds only the in-frame ones, with some missing. The V and J calls and clone size are taken from that table; D and trimming were inferred from the DNA. The table includes 100,000 to 120,000 clones, approximately 88% detected once. The CDR3 length is 15 residues. V was clipped by 0 bases and J by 5 bases, with 11 bases between them. Germline V CDR1 and CDR2: MNHNS, SASEGT. The sequence derives from a woman aged 40 to 50 with acute or convalescent COVID-19. The chain employs TRBV6-1 and TRBJ1-5, with D unresolved. Sample: peripheral blood. The CDR3 DNA sequence: TGTGCCAGCAGTGAAGCGGGGTGGAGGGATCAGCCCCAGCATTTT. It translates to CASSEAGWRDQPQHF.